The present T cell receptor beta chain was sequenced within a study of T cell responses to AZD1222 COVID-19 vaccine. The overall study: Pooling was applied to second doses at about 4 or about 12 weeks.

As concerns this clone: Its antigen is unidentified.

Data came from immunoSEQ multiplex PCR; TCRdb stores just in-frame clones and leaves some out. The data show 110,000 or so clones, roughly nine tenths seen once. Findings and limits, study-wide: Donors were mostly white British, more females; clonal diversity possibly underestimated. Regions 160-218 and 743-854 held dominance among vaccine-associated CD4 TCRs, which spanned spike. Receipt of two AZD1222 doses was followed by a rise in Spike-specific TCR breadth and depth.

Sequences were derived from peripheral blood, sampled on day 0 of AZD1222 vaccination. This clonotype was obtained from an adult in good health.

This CDR3 is CATSDSYLRDWYTYEQYF. The CDR3 DNA reads as TGTGCCACCAGTGACTCTTACCTCCGGGACTGGTACACCTACGAGCAGTACTTC. V and J are TRBV24-1 and TRBJ2-7; D possibly corresponds to TRBD2 (6 bases). The ends were cut back, 4 bases at V and 2 bases at J, with 23 bases in the middle. The CDR3 sequence is 18 residues long. Germline CDR1 is KGHDR and CDR2 is SFDVKD.